This T cell receptor (beta chain) was sequenced during a study of blood T cell repertoires in COVID-19 (dated by TCRdb to about 2020). Broadly, across the study: Samples from collaborators originated in the United States, Italy and Spain and spanned both the acute and convalescent phases of COVID-19. The material from the prospective study consisted of cDNA or gDNA derived from T cells, B-cell-depleted T cells, or PBMCs. Deeply sampled blood TCRbeta repertoires from subjects exposed to, actively infected with, or recovered from COVID-19 were included in the dataset. The repertoires were released in a freely available public database meant as a resource for research on the immune response to SARS-CoV-2. Samples were obtained from the ongoing ImmuneRACE study (first 160 participants) and from 1,200 or so subjects provided by 6 global collaborators. Nearly every sample came with metadata listing a de-identified subject ID, COVID-19 status, age in years and sex. Where available, HLA class I and class II types were taken from metadata supplied by the sample provider and were not determined by assay-based typing.

CDR1 and CDR2, per the germline V gene, are MGHRA and YSYEKL. Relative to germline, V is 3 bases shorter and J is 5 bases shorter, with 12 bases between their ends. From the cysteine through the phenylalanine, the CDR3 covers 14 amino acids. Only CDR3 DNA is held: 42 bases, read in frame from base 1. Collaborating institutions collected whole blood in K2EDTA tubes following their own protocols. For TCRbeta analysis, collaborator samples were shipped as frozen whole blood, as isolated PBMCs, or as DNA extracted from either sample type. Regarding this clone: Its antigen remains unidentified. Qualities for individual bases were not recorded, and no much larger clone is one base off.

The study at large found these results: The quantity of clinical and demographic metadata differed by source and by participant and was supplied without curation.

TCRbeta CDR3 regions were amplified from genomic DNA by means of the immunoSEQ Assay, a bias-controlled multiplex PCR. The paper's data handling went like this. The number of nucleated cells in each sample was estimated by amplification of reference gene primers within the assay. To quantify the absolute abundance of each unique TCRbeta CDR3 rearrangement, sequence reads were collapsed and filtered. For each sample, productive Simpson clonality was calculated as the square root of Simpson's diversity index over productive rearrangements. TCRdb took over this immuneACCESS table, retaining in-frame rearrangements with V and J assigned. Such tables are incomplete; in checked studies, under half of the missing clones stem from an unresolved V gene, and the remainder is unexplained. The D gene and trimming were derived from the DNA, and the V and J assignments and clone size from that table. The sample table holds some 460,000 clones, of which roughly 91% were seen once. Jointly, the top ten make up 4.3% of the sample.

The receptor comes from a woman younger than 45 with acute or convalescent COVID-19. The chain uses TRBV4-1 and TRBJ2-3, with a tentative D gene TRBD2 over 6 matching bases. The sequenced sample was peripheral blood. The DNA reads as follows: TGCGCCAGCAGCCATCCCTCGGGGGAAGATACGCAGTATTTT. Protein translation: CASSHPSGEDTQYF.